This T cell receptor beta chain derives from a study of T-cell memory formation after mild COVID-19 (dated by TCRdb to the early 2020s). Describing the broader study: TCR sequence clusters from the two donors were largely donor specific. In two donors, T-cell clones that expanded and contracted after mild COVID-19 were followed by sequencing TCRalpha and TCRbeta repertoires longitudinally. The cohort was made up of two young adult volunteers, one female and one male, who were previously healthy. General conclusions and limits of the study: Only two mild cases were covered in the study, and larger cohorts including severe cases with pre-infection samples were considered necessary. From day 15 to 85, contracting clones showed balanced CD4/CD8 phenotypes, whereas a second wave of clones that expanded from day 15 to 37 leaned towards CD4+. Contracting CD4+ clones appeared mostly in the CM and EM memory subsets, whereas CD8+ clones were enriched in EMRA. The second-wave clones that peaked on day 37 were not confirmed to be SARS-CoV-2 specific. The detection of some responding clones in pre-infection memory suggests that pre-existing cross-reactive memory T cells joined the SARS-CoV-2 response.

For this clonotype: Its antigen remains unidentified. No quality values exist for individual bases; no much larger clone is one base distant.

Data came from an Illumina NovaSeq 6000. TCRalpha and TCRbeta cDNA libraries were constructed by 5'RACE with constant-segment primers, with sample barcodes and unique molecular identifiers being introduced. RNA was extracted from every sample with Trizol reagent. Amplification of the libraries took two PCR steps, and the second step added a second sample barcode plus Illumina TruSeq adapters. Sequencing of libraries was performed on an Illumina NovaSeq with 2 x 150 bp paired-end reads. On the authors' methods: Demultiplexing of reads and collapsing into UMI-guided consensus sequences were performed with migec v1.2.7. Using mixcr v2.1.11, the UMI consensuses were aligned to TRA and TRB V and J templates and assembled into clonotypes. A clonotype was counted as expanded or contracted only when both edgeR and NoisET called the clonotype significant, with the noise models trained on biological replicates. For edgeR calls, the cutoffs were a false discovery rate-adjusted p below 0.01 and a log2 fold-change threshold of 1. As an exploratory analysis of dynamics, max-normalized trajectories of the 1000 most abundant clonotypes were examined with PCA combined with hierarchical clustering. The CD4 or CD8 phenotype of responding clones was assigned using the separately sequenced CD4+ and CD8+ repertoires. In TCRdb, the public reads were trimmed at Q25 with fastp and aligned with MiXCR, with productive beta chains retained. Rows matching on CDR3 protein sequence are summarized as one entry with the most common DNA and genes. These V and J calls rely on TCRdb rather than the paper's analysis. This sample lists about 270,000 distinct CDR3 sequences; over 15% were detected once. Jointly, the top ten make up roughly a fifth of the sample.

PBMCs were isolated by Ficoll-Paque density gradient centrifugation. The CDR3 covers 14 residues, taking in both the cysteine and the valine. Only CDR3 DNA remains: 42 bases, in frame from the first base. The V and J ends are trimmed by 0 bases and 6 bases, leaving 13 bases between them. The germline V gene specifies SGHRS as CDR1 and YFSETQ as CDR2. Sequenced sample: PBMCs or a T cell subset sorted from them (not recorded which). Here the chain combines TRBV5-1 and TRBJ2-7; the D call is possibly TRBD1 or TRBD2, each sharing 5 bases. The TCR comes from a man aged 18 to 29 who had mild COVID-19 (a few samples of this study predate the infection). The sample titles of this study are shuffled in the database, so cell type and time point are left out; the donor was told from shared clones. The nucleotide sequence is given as TGCGCCAGCAGCTTGGAGACCGGGACCGGCGAGCAGTACGTC. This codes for CASSLETGTGEQYV.